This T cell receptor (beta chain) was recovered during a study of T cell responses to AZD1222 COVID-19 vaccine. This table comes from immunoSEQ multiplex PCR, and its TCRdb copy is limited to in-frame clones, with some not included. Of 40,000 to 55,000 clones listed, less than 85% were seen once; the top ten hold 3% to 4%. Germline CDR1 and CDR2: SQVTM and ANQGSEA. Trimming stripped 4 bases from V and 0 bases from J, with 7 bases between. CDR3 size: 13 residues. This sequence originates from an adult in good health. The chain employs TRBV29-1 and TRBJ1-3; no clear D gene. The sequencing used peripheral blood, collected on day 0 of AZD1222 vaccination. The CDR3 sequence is CSVGGSSGNTIYF. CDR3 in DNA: TGCAGCGTTGGCGGTAGCTCTGGAAACACCATATATTTT.